The 24 T cell receptor beta chains presented below share a single source sample, sequenced in a study of identical twins. Each CDR3 protein gets one entry after TCRdb re-called the 5' RACE reads with MiXCR. The sample lists approximately 350,000 distinct CDR3 sequences; 9% to 15% were seen once. This same sample was also taken into another study, of yellow fever vaccine responses in identical twins.

The source material was CD8+ T cells sorted from blood. The receptors shown here come from a woman aged 18-29 years in good health.

The V call is TRBV13, the J call TRBJ2-1; D remains ambiguous. The CDR3 loop spans 14 amino acids. Germline values: CDR1 PRHDT, CDR2 FYEKMQ (reference sequence). V lost 0 bases to trimming and J lost 7 bases, with 10 bases between them. This chain's CDR3 is CASSLGATKNEQFF. Written as DNA, the CDR3 is TGTGCCAGCAGCTTAGGAGCCACTAAGAATGAGCAGTTCTTC.

The CDR3 loop reads CASSSLDNGRPGDLDTQYF. As DNA, the CDR3 is TGTGCCAGCAGCAGTCTAGATAATGGGCGCCCGGGGGATTTGGATACGCAGTATTTT. This rearrangement joins TRBV28 to TRBJ2-3; D might be TRBD2 (6 bases). This CDR3 is built from 19 residues. V was trimmed by 6 bases and J by 6 bases, leaving 31 bases between them. CDR1 is MDHEN, CDR2 SYDVKM, per germline. Together with reference TRBV28 and TRBJ2-3, the CDR3 gives the full variable domain: DVKVTQSSRYLVKRTGEKVFLECVQDMDHENMFWYRQDPGLGLRLIYFSYDVKMKEKGDIPEGYSVSREKKERFSLILESASTNQTSMYLCASSSLDNGRPGDLDTQYFGPGTRLTVL.

The chain uses TRBV14 and TRBJ2-1; 9 bases align to TRBD2. CDR1 and CDR2 from the germline V gene are SGHDN and FVKESK. The J segment lost 2 bases and the V segment lost 1 base, leaving 3 bases of the junction unmatched. This CDR3 region has 16 residues. CDR3 residues: CASSQGLADAYNEQFF. CDR3 bases: TGTGCCAGCAGCCAAGGACTAGCGGATGCCTACAATGAGCAGTTCTTC.

This clonotype was observed a few times. This sequence joins TRBV13 and TRBJ2-4; D call uncertain. The CDR3 is made up of 15 amino acids. Between the trimmed V and J ends, which lost 1 base and 0 bases, there was a span of 7 bases. Per the germline V gene, CDR1 is PRHDT and CDR2 is FYEKMQ (reference sequence). In DNA form, the CDR3 reads TGTGCCAGCAGCTTAGAATCGGGAGCCAAAAACATTCAGTACTTC. Translating it yields CASSLESGAKNIQYF.

This clonotype has just a few counts. This chain links TRBV27 with TRBJ2-1, with D possibly matching TRBD1 (6 bases). With 5 bases removed from V and 4 bases from J, the gap between germline ends came to 15 bases. This CDR3 is built from 15 residues. The V gene's germline CDR1 is MNHEY and CDR2 SMNVEV (reference sequence). DNA of the CDR3: TGTGCCAGCAGTATCACGGGACACTCTTACAATGAGCAGTTCTTC. Amino acid sequence: CASSITGHSYNEQFF.

This clonotype was counted a few times. The chain links TRBV9 to TRBJ1-1, with a tentative D call TRBD1 (5 bases). The CDR3 has 14 residues. V gave up 3 bases and J gave up 2 bases, with 11 bases separating them. CDR1 and CDR2 (germline): SGDLS, YYNGEE. Here the CDR3 DNA reads TGTGCCAGCAGCGACGACAGCTTAAACACTGAAGCTTTCTTT. Protein product: CASSDDSLNTEAFF.

The chain recombines TRBV5-1 with TRBJ2-5; TRBD2 might be the D (6 bases). CDR3 size: 12 residues. The germline V and J ends were trimmed by 7 bases and 3 bases, with 10 bases remaining between them. Looked up from germline, CDR1 is SGHRS and CDR2 is YFSETQ. CDR3 protein: CASRDLEETQYF. CDR3 sequence (DNA): TGCGCCAGCCGGGACTTGGAAGAGACCCAGTACTTC.

The V call is TRBV11-1, the J call TRBJ2-1; D is possibly TRBD1 or TRBD2 (7 bases each). Trimming took 3 bases from V and 3 from J, leaving 21 bases between them. This CDR3 has 18 amino acids. Germline assignment: CDR1 SGHAT and CDR2 FQDESV (reference sequence). CDR3 nucleotide sequence: TGTGCCAGCAGCTTGACCCCCAGGGGGGGCGCGGTCTACAATGAGCAGTTCTTC. This sequence encodes CASSLTPRGGAVYNEQFF.

This clonotype was counted at least ten times. CDR3 DNA sequence: TGTGCCAGCAGTACGCAGGGGACTGAGCAGTTCTTC. Amino acid sequence: CASSTQGTEQFF. The chain is built from TRBV12-3 or TRBV12-4 and TRBJ2-1, with D possibly being TRBD1 (6 bases). CDR3 length equals 12 residues. V lost 5 bases and J 9 bases, leaving 11 bases between the germline ends.

This clonotype occurred a few times. The chain carries TRBV27 and TRBJ2-1; D remains ambiguous. This CDR3 is built from 14 residues. Per the germline V gene, CDR1 is MNHEY and CDR2 is SMNVEV (reference sequence). The V and J ends lost 0 bases and 9 bases respectively, with 12 bases between them. CDR3 residues: CASSLSLTIGEQFF. DNA of the CDR3: TGTGCCAGCAGTTTATCTCTCACAATTGGTGAGCAGTTCTTC.

Only a few counts were recorded for this clonotype. This chain connects TRBV29-1 to TRBJ2-1, with 11 positions matching TRBD1. The V gene's germline CDR1 is SQVTM and CDR2 ANQGSEA. The CDR3 totals 16 residues. V gave up 5 bases and J gave up 4 bases; unmatched junction bases: 10. The CDR3 DNA reads TGCAGCGTTCCCCCCCGGGACAGGGGGATATACAATGAGCAGTTCTTC. Translation: CSVPPRDRGIYNEQFF.

This clonotype appeared many times. This chain links TRBV5-1 with TRBJ2-7, with 9 nucleotides matching TRBD2. Looked up from germline, CDR1 is SGHRS and CDR2 is YFSETQ. Germline trimming cut 6 bases from V and 2 bases from J; bases unmatched to any gene: 6. The CDR3 has 14 amino acids. DNA for the CDR3: TGCGCCAGCACCCTGACTAGCGGAGCCTACGAGCAGTACTTC. It encodes CASTLTSGAYEQYF.

This clonotype came up a few times. The rearrangement uses TRBV27 and TRBJ2-5; no definite D call. Trimming took off 2 bases at V and 4 bases at J, with 11 bases between the two ends. Germline-derived CDR1 and CDR2 are MNHEY and SMNVEV (reference sequence). The CDR3 extends over 14 amino acids. CDR3 DNA sequence: TGTGCCAGCAGTTTAGAATTTCACGGAGAGACCCAGTACTTC. The encoded protein is CASSLEFHGETQYF.

The sample holds a few counts of this clonotype. This chain uses TRBV28 with TRBJ1-1; D not resolved. V was shortened by 5 bases and J by 4 bases, with 14 bases between the two germline ends. The CDR3 loop spans 14 amino acids. Germline CDR1 MDHEN, CDR2 SYDVKM. This CDR3 reads CASSKRMLSTEAFF. CDR3 DNA: TGTGCCAGCAGTAAGAGGATGTTGAGCACTGAAGCTTTCTTT.

This clonotype was counted at least ten times. The chain carries TRBV20-1 and TRBJ1-2; D is unresolved. The V end was cut by 0 bases, the J end by 7 bases, with 6 bases between. CDR1 and CDR2 (germline): DFQATT, SNEGSKA (reference sequence). The CDR3 is 11 residues long. The CDR3 reads CSAREEGGYTF. The CDR3 DNA reads as TGCAGTGCTAGAGAGGAGGGTGGCTACACCTTC.

This clonotype has more than one count but fewer than ten. The genes are TRBV20-1 and TRBJ2-7; weak D call: TRBD2 (5 bases). Trimming stripped 3 bases from V and 7 bases from J, with 13 bases between. This CDR3 comprises 12 residues. CDR1 and CDR2 (germline): DFQATT, SNEGSKA (reference sequence). Written as DNA, the CDR3 is TGCAGTGCTAGTGAGGGTTTGGGTGAGCAGTACGTC. Its translation: CSASEGLGEQYV.

This clonotype was seen more than once but under ten times. This chain links TRBV12-3 or TRBV12-4 with TRBJ2-3; TRBD2 might be the D (6 bases). The CDR3 spans 15 residues. Trimming pared 5 bases from V and 6 bases from J, leaving 18 bases between. The CDR3 sequence is CASSEGLPYGDTQYF. For the CDR3, the DNA is TGTGCCAGCAGTGAGGGACTCCCCTACGGGGATACGCAGTATTTT.

This rearrangement joins TRBV7-9 to TRBJ1-5; 9 bases align to TRBD1. From germline, CDR1 is SEHNR and CDR2 FQNEAQ (reference sequence). Unmatched junction bases numbered 7, after V lost 4 bases and J lost 6 bases. The CDR3 is 15 residues long. CDR3 DNA sequence: TGTGCCAGCAGCTCGTCCCGGGACAGGGTTCAGCCCCAGCATTTT. It codes for CASSSSRDRVQPQHF.

The chain uses TRBV12-3 or TRBV12-4 and TRBJ2-2; 9 bases align to TRBD1. Losses at the gene ends were 6 bases for V and 4 bases for J; bases not matched to a gene: 3. This CDR3 contains 14 residues. The CDR3 sequence is CASSRTGATGELFF. The CDR3 DNA sequence: TGTGCCAGCAGCCGGACAGGGGCCACCGGGGAGCTGTTTTTT.

On this clonotype itself: This may come from a read error, since a much larger clone is one base off. DNA of the CDR3: TGTGCCAGCAGCATGGGGCACGGGAGCGGAGGCACAGATACGCAGTATTTT. This sequence encodes CASSMGHGSGGTDTQYF. V gene TRBV9 combines with J gene TRBJ2-3, with a possible D match to TRBD2 (6 bases). V gave up 4 bases and J gave up 1 base, with 19 bases separating them. Looked up from germline, CDR1 is SGDLS and CDR2 is YYNGEE. This CDR3 is 17 amino acids long.

The chain joins TRBV7-6 to TRBJ1-6; 7 bases are shared with TRBD1. CDR3 length: 14 amino acids. With V trimmed by 6 bases and J by 7 bases, 6 bases remained unmatched. Germline V CDR1 and CDR2: SGHVS, FNYEAQ. CDR3 loop: CASSSDRANSPLHF. The CDR3 region has the DNA TGTGCCAGCAGTTCCGACAGGGCAAATTCACCCCTCCACTTT.

The V gene is TRBV6-1, the J gene TRBJ2-1; 10 nucleotides align to TRBD1. The CDR3 loop spans 15 amino acids. The V and J ends lost 5 bases and 6 bases, in that order; junction bases with no gene match: 7. CDR1 is MNHNS and CDR2 is SASEGT in the germline V gene. As DNA, the CDR3 is TGTGCCAGCAGTCTGATGGACAGGGGGAGCAATGAGCAGTTCTTC. This gives the protein CASSLMDRGSNEQFF.

The V gene is TRBV7-9, the J gene TRBJ2-4; possible D gene TRBD1, 5 bases. CDR3 length equals 15 residues. V lost 5 bases and J 0 bases, leaving 11 bases between the germline ends. CDR1 is SEHNR, CDR2 FQNEAQ, per germline (reference sequence). CDR3 bases: TGTGCCAGCAGCCCGGGTGGGGCAGCCAAAAACATTCAGTACTTC. It is translated as CASSPGGAAKNIQYF.

This clonotype was observed many times. This chain connects TRBV12-3 or TRBV12-4 to TRBJ2-3; TRBD2 agrees at 8 bases. CDR3 size: 16 residues. The junction had 9 bases not matched to a gene; V was cut back by 5 bases and J by 2 bases. The CDR3 here is CASSNRTSITTDTQYF. The CDR3 DNA sequence: TGTGCCAGCAGTAACCGGACTAGCATAACCACAGATACGCAGTATTTT.